The text below deals with one T cell receptor (beta chain). Its matching antigen is unknown. This CDR3 contains 18 residues. V was clipped by 3 bases and J by 4 bases, with 22 bases between them. The germline gives CDR1 SGHDN, CDR2 FVKESK. Staff drew roughly 10 milliliters of peripheral blood from each donor. The use of a sample-barcoded 5' primer and a J-beta primer mix characterized a second PCR of about 7 to 12 cycles. One entry per CDR3 protein results from TCRdb running MiXCR on the 5' RACE reads. The sample records about 770,000 distinct CDR3 sequences, more than 40% being singletons. This sample stems from a study of blood T cells in healthy people across ages. Study-wide results and caveats: PBMCs were not sorted, which prevented a conclusive comparison of naive versus antigen-experienced cells. TCR beta diversity, measured per million T cells, fell in a roughly linear way with age.

Sequencing used blood. This rearrangement joins TRBV14 to TRBJ1-5; possibly TRBD1 for D (6 bases). This clonotype originated in a man between 60 and 75 years old in good health. For the CDR3, the DNA is TGTGCCAGCAGCCAGAAATCAGGGGCCCTACCCTATAATCAGCCCCAGCATTTT. Translated, it gives CASSQKSGALPYNQPQHF.